Each of the 10 T cell receptor beta chains below was sequenced from the same sample in a study of T cells after yellow fever vaccination. TCRdb analysed the 5' RACE reads with MiXCR anew, one entry per CDR3 protein. The sample lists 340,000 or so distinct CDR3 sequences, about an eighth occurring once. The specimen was CD4+ T cells sorted from PBMCs, collected 15 days after the yellow fever booster vaccination. These receptors were collected from a man between 18 and 29 years old who received the YFV17D yellow fever vaccine.

This clonotype appeared a few times. The chain is built from TRBV20-1 and TRBJ1-5, with D perhaps matching TRBD1 (5 bases). CDR1 and CDR2 (germline): DFQATT, SNEGSKA (reference sequence). This CDR3 is 13 amino acids long. The ends were cut back, 6 bases at V and 7 bases at J, with 16 bases in the middle. The DNA of the CDR3 is TGCAGTGCGCCCCCCGGGGCCGGCCAGCCCCAGCATTTT. Translation: CSAPPGAGQPQHF.

This clonotype has a handful of counts. The V and J genes are TRBV30 and TRBJ1-2; a possible D gene is TRBD1 (5 bases). There are 14 residues in the CDR3. Germline V CDR1 and CDR2: GTSNPN, SVGIG (reference sequence). V shed 4 bases and J shed 5 bases, with 17 bases lying between them. The CDR3 is CAWTRWGRSYGYTF. Here the CDR3 DNA reads TGTGCCTGGACCCGGTGGGGCAGAAGTTATGGCTACACCTTC.

The chain has TRBV28 and TRBJ2-4; D is tentatively TRBD1 or TRBD2 (5 bases each). V lost 2 bases, J lost 0 bases, and 8 bases lay in between. The CDR3 sequence is 15 residues long. CDR1 MDHEN and CDR2 SYDVKM come from the germline V gene. CDR3 sequence: CASSLRGVAKNIQYF. The CDR3 DNA follows: TGTGCCAGCAGTTTAAGAGGGGTAGCCAAAAACATTCAGTACTTC.

V is TRBV4-3 and J is TRBJ2-7; D unclear. The length of the CDR3 is 15 residues. V was shortened by 0 bases and J by 0 bases, with 9 bases between the two germline ends. The germline gives CDR1 LGHNA, CDR2 YSLEER. This CDR3 reads CASSQDFGGSYEQYV. The CDR3 DNA follows: TGCGCCAGCAGCCAAGATTTCGGCGGCTCCTACGAGCAGTACGTC.

This clonotype was seen more than once but under ten times. CDR3 DNA: TGTGCCAGCAGCTTAGTCGGGACAGGAGAACGCCAGCCCCAGCATTTT. Translated: CASSLVGTGERQPQHF. This chain connects TRBV7-2 to TRBJ1-5, with 8 bases aligning to TRBD1. Unmatched junction bases numbered 9, after V lost 1 base and J lost 7 bases. The germline V gene has CDR1 SGHTA and CDR2 FQGNSA. The CDR3 has 16 residues.

The V and J genes are TRBV5-1 and TRBJ2-5; 8 bases fit TRBD2. The germline V gene encodes CDR1 SGHRS and CDR2 YFSETQ. The CDR3 totals 17 residues. V lost 1 base and J lost 1; bases outside the gene matches: 9. The CDR3: CASSLTGRGGPQETQYF. The CDR3 DNA reads as TGCGCCAGCAGCTTGACGGGCCGCGGGGGGCCCCAAGAGACCCAGTACTTC.

There are many counts of this clonotype. The chain employs TRBV7-9 and TRBJ1-4, with 8 positions matching TRBD1. Germline V gene sequence: CDR1 SEHNR, CDR2 FQNEAQ (reference sequence). The CDR3 contains 15 residues. V shed 5 bases, J shed 7 bases, and the junction held 9 bases outside the gene matches. For the CDR3, the DNA is TGTGCCAGCAGCCCGACACAGGGGGGATTTGAAAAACTGTTTTTT. Translating it yields CASSPTQGGFEKLFF.

This clonotype has more than one count but fewer than ten. The chain carries TRBV4-2 and TRBJ1-2; D unclear. The V end lost 4 bases, the J end lost 1 base, and 10 bases lay between the germline ends. The V gene's germline CDR1 is LGHNA and CDR2 YNFKEQ. This CDR3 is 14 amino acids long. CDR3 in DNA: TGTGCCAGCAGCCCTCGGACCGATAACTATGGCTACACCTTC. It specifies CASSPRTDNYGYTF.

The chain carries TRBV6-2 or TRBV6-3 and TRBJ2-7; D assignment may be TRBD1 or TRBD2 (5 bases each). The CDR3 has 12 amino acids. The germline V gene has CDR1 MNHEY and CDR2 SVGEGT. The V end lost 7 bases, the J end lost 3 bases, and 10 bases lay between the germline ends. CDR3 in amino acids: CASKRGIYEQYF. In DNA, the CDR3 is TGTGCCAGCAAACGGGGCATCTACGAGCAGTACTTC.

The CDR3 nucleotides are TGTGCCACGGCCTTAAGGTCTGGGGGACAGGGGGCAGACGAGCAGTACTTC. Translation: CATALRSGGQGADEQYF. The V and J genes are TRBV10-3 and TRBJ2-7, with 12 nucleotides matching TRBD1. This CDR3 is built from 17 residues. V shed 10 bases, J shed 5 bases, and the junction held 18 bases outside the gene matches. The germline V gene has CDR1 ENHRY and CDR2 SYGVKD.